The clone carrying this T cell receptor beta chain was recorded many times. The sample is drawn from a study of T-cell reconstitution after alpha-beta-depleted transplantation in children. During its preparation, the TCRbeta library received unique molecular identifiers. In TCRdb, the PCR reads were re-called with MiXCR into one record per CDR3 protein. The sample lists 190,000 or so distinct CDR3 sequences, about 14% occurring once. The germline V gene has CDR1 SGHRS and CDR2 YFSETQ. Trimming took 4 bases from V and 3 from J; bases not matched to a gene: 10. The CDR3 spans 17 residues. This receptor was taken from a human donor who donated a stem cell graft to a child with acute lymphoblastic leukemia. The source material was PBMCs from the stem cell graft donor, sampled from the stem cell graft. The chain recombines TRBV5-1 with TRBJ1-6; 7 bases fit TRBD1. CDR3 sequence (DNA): TGCGCCAGCAGCAACGGACAGGATCGATTCTATAATTCACCCCTCCACTTT. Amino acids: CASSNGQDRFYNSPLHF.